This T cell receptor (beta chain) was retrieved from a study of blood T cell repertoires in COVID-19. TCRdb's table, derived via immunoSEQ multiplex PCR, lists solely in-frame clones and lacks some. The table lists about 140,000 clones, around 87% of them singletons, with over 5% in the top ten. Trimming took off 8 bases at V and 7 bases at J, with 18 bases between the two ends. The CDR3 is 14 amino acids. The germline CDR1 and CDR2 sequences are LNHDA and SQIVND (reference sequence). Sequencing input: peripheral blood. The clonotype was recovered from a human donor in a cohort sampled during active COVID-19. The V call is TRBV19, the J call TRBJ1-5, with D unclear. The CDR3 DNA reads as TGTGCCAGTTGCCCCTCCCAGACGGGACAGCCCCAGCATTTT. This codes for CASCPSQTGQPQHF. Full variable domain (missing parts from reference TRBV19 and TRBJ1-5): DGGITQSPKYLFRKEGQNVTLSCEQNLNHDAMYWYRQDPGQGLRLIYYSQIVNDFQKGDIAEGYSVSREKKESFPLTVTSAQKNPTAFYLCASCPSQTGQPQHFGDGTRLSIL.